These T cell receptor beta chains were read from a single sample in a study of blood T cell repertoires in COVID-19. TCRdb's table, derived via immunoSEQ multiplex PCR, lists solely in-frame clones and lacks some. The sample carries about 66,000 clones, more than 70% recorded once. Sequencing was done on a sample of peripheral blood. The receptor set was obtained from a man aged 50-59 years with active COVID-19. The CDR3 runs from the conserved cysteine through the conserved F or W. D genes are given only for firm matches. Clone size is shown for a subset of rows, as once, few, many or a class of expanded clone.

clone_size	v_call	j_call	d_call	cdr3_nt	cdr3_aa
few	TRBV19	TRBJ2-1	TRBD2	TGTGCCAGTGGTACGGGACTAGCGTTCTACAATGAGCAGTTCTTC	CASGTGLAFYNEQFF
.	TRBV7-2	TRBJ1-1	.	TGTGCCAGCAGCTTAGATAGAAACACTGAAGCTTTCTTT	CASSLDRNTEAFF
.	TRBV4-2	TRBJ1-5	.	TGTGCCAGCAGCCAAGTGCTGGACAGTAGTCAGCCCCAGCATTTT	CASSQVLDSSQPQHF
.	TRBV3-1/TRBV3-2	TRBJ2-5	TRBD1	TGTGCCAGCTCCCCGACAGGGCGAGAGACCCAGTACTTC	CASSPTGRETQYF
few	TRBV5-3	TRBJ2-2	.	TGTGCCAGAAGCTGGCCCGGACTGGCGGGCACCGGGGAGCTGTTTTTT	CARSWPGLAGTGELFF
.	TRBV6-5	TRBJ2-5	.	TGTGCCAGCAGTTACACAGCTAGCGACCAAGAGACCCAGTACTTC	CASSYTASDQETQYF
.	TRBV2	TRBJ2-1	.	TGTGCCAGCAGTGCCGACGGGAGCTCCTACAATGAGCAGTTCTTC	CASSADGSSYNEQFF
.	TRBV14	TRBJ1-4	TRBD1	TGTGCCAGCAGCCAAACCCGAGGGGCAGGGGGCACCTACTTTAATGAAAAACTGTTTTTT	CASSQTRGAGGTYFNEKLFF
.	TRBV5-1	TRBJ2-1	TRBD1	TGCGCCAGCAGCCAGGGGGCTGTAAATGAGCAGTTCTTC	CASSQGAVNEQFF
.	TRBV6-1	TRBJ1-1	.	TGTGCCAGCAGTCCTAACAGGGACGTACACACTGAAGCTTTCTTT	CASSPNRDVHTEAFF
.	TRBV10-3	TRBJ1-1	TRBD1	TGTGTTAAGGGGGCGAGCCTGAACACTGAAGCTTTCTTT	CVKGASLNTEAFF
.	TRBV6-1	TRBJ2-1	TRBD2	TGTGCCAGCAGTGAGGCTAGCGGGAGCTACAATGAGCAGTTCTTC	CASSEASGSYNEQFF
many	TRBV6-5	TRBJ2-1	TRBD1	TGTGCCAGCCAACATGGGACAGACTACAATGAGCAGTTCTTC	CASQHGTDYNEQFF
.	TRBV11-2	TRBJ2-5	TRBD1	TGTGCCAGCAGCACAGGACAGGTCCAAGAGACCCAGTACTTC	CASSTGQVQETQYF
few	TRBV27	TRBJ2-5	.	TGTGCCAGCAGTTACCTTGGGGGGGCTCAAGAGACCCAGTACTTC	CASSYLGGAQETQYF
.	TRBV10-2	TRBJ1-3	.	TGCGCCAGCATTCTACAGGGTAATGAAAACACCATATATTTT	CASILQGNENTIYF
once	TRBV9	TRBJ2-1	.	TGTGCCAGCAGCGTAGCTACGGAGTTTGGCGGAAATGAGCAGTTCTTC	CASSVATEFGGNEQFF
.	TRBV5-6	TRBJ1-5	TRBD1	TGTGCCAGCAGTTCGGGACAGGTCCTGGGTCCCCAGCATTTT	CASSSGQVLGPQHF
.	TRBV3-1/TRBV3-2	TRBJ1-6	.	TGTGCCAGCAGCCATTTGGTCAGGAGGAGGGATAATTCACCCCTCCACTTT	CASSHLVRRRDNSPLHF
.	TRBV11-2	TRBJ2-5	.	TGTGCCAGCAGCTTCGGGGTTGAGACCCAGTACTTC	CASSFGVETQYF
.	TRBV2	TRBJ2-6	TRBD1	TGTGCCAGCAGTGCTGTCCCGGGACAGCCCTCTGGGGCCAACGTCCTGACTTTC	CASSAVPGQPSGANVLTF
.	TRBV21-1	TRBJ1-2	.	TGTGCCAGCAGCACGGAGAACCGCCTCTATGGCTACACCTTC	CASSTENRLYGYTF
.	TRBV6-5	TRBJ1-2	.	TGTGCCAGCAGAGCTAGACAGCCCGGGCTTTATGGCTACACCTTC	CASRARQPGLYGYTF
.	TRBV18	TRBJ2-3	.	TGTGCCAGCTCACCACGGTCCGCGGGTGGGGGCACAGATACGCAGTATTTT	CASSPRSAGGGTDTQYF
.	TRBV25-1	TRBJ2-4	.	TGTGCCAGCAGTGTCACAGGGAACATTCAGTACTTC	CASSVTGNIQYF
few	TRBV19	TRBJ2-7	.	TGTGCCAGTAGCAACTACAAAGCCGGCGAGCAGTACTTC	CASSNYKAGEQYF
.	TRBV7-9	TRBJ2-5	TRBD1	TGTGCCAGCAGCGGCAGGGGGAATGAAGAGACCCAGTACTTC	CASSGRGNEETQYF
.	TRBV19	TRBJ2-3	TRBD2	TGTGCCAGTAGTATAAGTCTGGGAGGGACCAGTGCAGATACGCAGTATTTT	CASSISLGGTSADTQYF
.	TRBV24-1	TRBJ2-1	.	TGTGCCACCAGTGATTTAAGCCGGGATGAGCAGTTCTTC	CATSDLSRDEQFF
.	TRBV5-4	TRBJ1-2	.	TGTGCCAGCAGCTTGGAACCGGAGCCCAACTATGGCTACACCTTC	CASSLEPEPNYGYTF
.	TRBV25-1	TRBJ2-3	.	TGTGCCAGCAGTCGAGGACAGACCCAGTTCACAGATACGCAGTATTTT	CASSRGQTQFTDTQYF
.	TRBV6-5	TRBJ1-4	.	TGTGCCAGTCAGGGATCGGATGAAAAACTGTTTTTT	CASQGSDEKLFF
.	TRBV25-1	TRBJ2-1	TRBD2	TGTGCCAGCAGGAGGGCGGGAGAGGCCAATGAGCAGTTCTTC	CASRRAGEANEQFF
.	TRBV7-9	TRBJ2-7	.	TGTGCCAGCAGCCCCCCAGAATCCTACGAGCAGTACTTC	CASSPPESYEQYF
.	TRBV9	TRBJ2-5	.	TGTGCCAGCAGCGTTAGCTCACAAGAGACCCAGTACTTC	CASSVSSQETQYF
.	TRBV3-1/TRBV3-2	TRBJ1-6	TRBD1	TGTGCCAGCAGCAAAAGGGACAGTTATAATTCACCCCTCCACTTT	CASSKRDSYNSPLHF
.	TRBV7-9	TRBJ1-1	.	TGTGCCAGCAGCACCGAGAGTACCCTCATTTCTCCTGAAGCTTTCTTT	CASSTESTLISPEAFF
.	TRBV4-2	TRBJ2-1	TRBD2	TGTGCCAGCAGCCAACATACTAGCGGGTCCTCCTACAATGAGCAGTTCTTC	CASSQHTSGSSYNEQFF
.	TRBV27	TRBJ2-1	TRBD2	TGTGCCAGCGCCGGGGGGGCGCTAGGGTACAATGAGCAGTTCTTC	CASAGGALGYNEQFF
.	TRBV28	TRBJ1-2	TRBD1	TGTGCCAGCAGTAGGCCGGGACAGGGTAACTATGGCTACACCTTC	CASSRPGQGNYGYTF
.	TRBV28	TRBJ1-4	TRBD1	TGTGCCAGCAGTCCGGGGGGGACAGGGGGTAAGAAACTGTTTTTT	CASSPGGTGGKKLFF
.	TRBV6-5	TRBJ1-1	.	TGTGCCAGCAGTTACCTTAAAATAGGCAGGCAGGGTGAAGCTTTCTTT	CASSYLKIGRQGEAFF